A selection of T cell receptor beta chains follows, all from one sample in a study of blood T cells in healthy people across ages. TCRdb passed the 5' RACE reads through MiXCR, listing each CDR3 protein once. The sample includes about 730,000 distinct CDR3 sequences, roughly 45% seen only once; the top ten take 20% to 25%. Sequencing used blood. The origin of the receptors is a woman aged 55-75 years in good health. CDR3s include the opening cysteine and the closing phenylalanine or tryptophan. Clone sizes are given selectively: once, few, many, or a class where the clone is expanded.

clone_size j_call v_call cdr3_aa
few TRBJ2-1 TRBV6-1 CASSPQESSYNEQFF
few TRBJ2-7 TRBV6-5 CASSYSSTIKWYF
few TRBJ2-3 TRBV7-3 CASSSQTSGSTDTQYF
once TRBJ2-7 TRBV20-1 CSARRPGRDSSYEQYF
few TRBJ2-1 TRBV20-1 CSAPASGGVNEQFF
. . TRBV18 CASSPTPLNEQYF
few TRBJ2-1 TRBV29-1 CSVEVQAWYNEQFF
few TRBJ2-3 TRBV3-1 CASSQFSGGAIDTQYF
few TRBJ2-1 TRBV3-1 CASSRGLAGGYNEQFF
few TRBJ2-3 TRBV5-4 CADERGGDGTDTQYF
. TRBJ2-1 TRBV20-1 CSARDGSSSYDEQFF
few TRBJ2-1 TRBV20-1 CSAAPLGNNEQFF
. TRBJ1-4 TRBV20-1 CSGRRPNEKLFF
few TRBJ2-3 TRBV7-3 CASSLMGFTSGSRTDTQYF
. TRBJ2-5 TRBV9 CASSVTRQGETQYF
. TRBJ2-7 TRBV6-2/TRBV6-3 CASKRPGLALCEQYF
. TRBJ2-3 TRBV10-3 CAISDVRRGITDTQYF
. TRBJ2-1 TRBV7-9 CASSLRPDPYNEQFF
many TRBJ2-3 TRBV5-6 CASSLAPSGRASDTQYF
few TRBJ2-5 TRBV4-3 CASSPGLAGAKETQYF
few TRBJ2-1 TRBV21-1 CASSKEMRPSSYNEQFF
. TRBJ2-2 TRBV4-3 CASSQDQPSGDTGELFF
. TRBJ2-6 TRBV9 CASNSFAGANVLTF
many TRBJ2-7 TRBV13 CASSFYNEQYF
few TRBJ1-6 TRBV28 CASRGTVPHSPLHF
few TRBJ1-2 TRBV20-1 CSARDGGGIANYGYTF
. TRBJ2-3 TRBV20-1 CSAFSGTDTQYF
once TRBJ1-4 TRBV20-1 CSARSGADEKLFF
. TRBJ1-1 TRBV12-3/TRBV12-4 CASSPPRGRGNTEAFF
. TRBJ2-7 TRBV3-1 CASSRVKQGAYEQYF
. TRBJ1-6 TRBV25-1 CASRSNSPLHF
many TRBJ2-5 TRBV7-2 CASSPRLAGEETQYF
few TRBJ2-3 TRBV6-1 CASKLGYTDTQYF
many TRBJ2-1 TRBV7-2 CASSSQGRNEQFF
. TRBJ1-1 TRBV20-1 CSAHGQGNTEAFF
. TRBJ2-1 TRBV6-6 CASRTGRPGSYNEQFF
. TRBJ2-7 TRBV11-2 CASSSGTGGRKQEAQYF
few . TRBV6-1 CASSEQANYEQYF
. TRBJ2-1 TRBV19 CASSIDLYGDEQFF
. TRBJ2-7 TRBV20-1 CSARDPLAGVREQYF
. TRBJ2-5 TRBV5-1 CASSLWDGQETQYF
. TRBJ2-7 TRBV7-8 CASSLDRGLVGYEQYF
. TRBJ2-1 TRBV4-2 CASSQSDGGAFAQFF
. TRBJ1-2 TRBV5-6 CASSLVGSYYGYTF
few TRBJ2-1 TRBV21-1 CASSTQRNEQFF
. TRBJ2-1 TRBV6-2/TRBV6-3 CASSSRTGIAFYNEQFF
. TRBJ1-2 TRBV6-1 CASSEPGRGTMVYTF
. TRBJ2-7 TRBV7-6 CASSPRTSGESYEQYF
few TRBJ1-5 TRBV20-1 CSAGDRGNSNQPQHF
. TRBJ2-2 TRBV6-5 CASSYSGTGASGNTGELFF
few TRBJ1-2 TRBV7-2 CASSSRTGEVYGYTF
. TRBJ2-3 TRBV20-1 CSARDPNTDTQYF
many TRBJ2-5 TRBV4-3 CASSQAGGRKRETQYF